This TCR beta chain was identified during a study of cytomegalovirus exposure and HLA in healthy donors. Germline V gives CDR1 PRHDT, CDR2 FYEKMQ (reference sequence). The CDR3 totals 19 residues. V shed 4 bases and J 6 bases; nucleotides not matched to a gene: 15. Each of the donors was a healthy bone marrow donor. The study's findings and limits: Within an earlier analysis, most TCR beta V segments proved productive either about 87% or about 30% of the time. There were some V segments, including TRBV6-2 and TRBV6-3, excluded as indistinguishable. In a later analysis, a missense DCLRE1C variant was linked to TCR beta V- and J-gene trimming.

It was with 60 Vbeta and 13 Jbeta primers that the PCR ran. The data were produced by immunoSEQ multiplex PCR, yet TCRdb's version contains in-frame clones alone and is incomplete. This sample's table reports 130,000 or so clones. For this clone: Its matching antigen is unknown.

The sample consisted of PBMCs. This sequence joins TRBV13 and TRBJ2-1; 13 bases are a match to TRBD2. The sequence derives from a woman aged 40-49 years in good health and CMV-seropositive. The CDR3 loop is CASSSAPLTSGGFGNEQFF. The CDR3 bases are TGTGCCAGCAGCTCCGCCCCCTTGACTAGCGGGGGGTTTGGCAATGAGCAGTTCTTC.